This TCR beta chain was captured by sequencing in a study of neoadjuvant anti-PD-1 for oral cavity cancer. Time point specified: after neoadjuvant nivolumab, at surgical resection. Patients had newly diagnosed, untreated stage II-IVA oral cavity squamous cell carcinoma. Cohort: HPV-negative, locally advanced oral cavity squamous cell carcinoma patients. The CDR3 sequence is 13 residues long. Germline values: CDR1 SGHNT, CDR2 YYREEE (reference sequence). The V end lost 0 bases, the J end lost 4 bases, and 5 bases lay between the germline ends. TCRdb's table, derived via immunoSEQ multiplex PCR, lists solely in-frame clones and lacks some. The data contain 10,000 or so clones, around 68% of them singletons.

The sequence was collected from a person between 40 and 79 years old with oral cavity squamous cell carcinoma. Source: PBMCs, taken after nivolumab (anti-PD-1) treatment. The chain carries TRBV5-4 and TRBJ1-3, with D unclear. DNA for the CDR3: TGTGCCAGCAGCTTGGCGGGAGGAAACACCATATATTTT. This codes for CASSLAGGNTIYF.